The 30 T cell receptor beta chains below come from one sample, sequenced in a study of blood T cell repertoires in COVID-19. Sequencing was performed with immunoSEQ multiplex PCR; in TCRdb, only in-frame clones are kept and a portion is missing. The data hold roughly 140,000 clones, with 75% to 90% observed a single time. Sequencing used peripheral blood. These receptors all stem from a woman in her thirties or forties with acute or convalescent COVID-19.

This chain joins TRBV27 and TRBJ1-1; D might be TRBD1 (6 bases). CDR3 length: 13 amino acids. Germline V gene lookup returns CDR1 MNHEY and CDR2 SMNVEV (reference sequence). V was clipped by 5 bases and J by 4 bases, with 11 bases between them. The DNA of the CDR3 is TGTGCCAGCAGTCCTAACAGGGTCACTGAAGCTTTCTTT. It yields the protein CASSPNRVTEAFF.

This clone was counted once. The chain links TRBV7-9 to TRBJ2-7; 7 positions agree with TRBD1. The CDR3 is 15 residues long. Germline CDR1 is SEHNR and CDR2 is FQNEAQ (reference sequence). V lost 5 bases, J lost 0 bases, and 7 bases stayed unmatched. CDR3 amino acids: CASSPTGTVSYEQYF. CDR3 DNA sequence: TGTGCCAGCAGCCCGACCGGGACAGTCTCCTACGAGCAGTACTTC.

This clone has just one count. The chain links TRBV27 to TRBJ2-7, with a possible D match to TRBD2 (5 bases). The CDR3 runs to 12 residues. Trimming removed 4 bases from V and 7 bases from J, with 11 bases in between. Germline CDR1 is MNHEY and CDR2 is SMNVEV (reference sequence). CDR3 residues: CASSSPPGEQYF. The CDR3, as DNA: TGTGCCAGCAGTTCCCCCCCGGGAGAGCAGTACTTC.

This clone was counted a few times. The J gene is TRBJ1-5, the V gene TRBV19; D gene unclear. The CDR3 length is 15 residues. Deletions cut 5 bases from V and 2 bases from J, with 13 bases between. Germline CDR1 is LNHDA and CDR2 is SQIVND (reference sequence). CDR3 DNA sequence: TGTGCCAGTAGTCATCCAAGCCGGGGCAATCAGCCCCAGCATTTT. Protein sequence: CASSHPSRGNQPQHF.

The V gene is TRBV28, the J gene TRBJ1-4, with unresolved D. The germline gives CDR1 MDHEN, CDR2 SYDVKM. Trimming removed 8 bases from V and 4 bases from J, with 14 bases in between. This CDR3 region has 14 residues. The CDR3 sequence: CASAGWQDNEKLFF. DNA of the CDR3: TGTGCCAGCGCTGGGTGGCAGGATAATGAAAAACTGTTTTTT.

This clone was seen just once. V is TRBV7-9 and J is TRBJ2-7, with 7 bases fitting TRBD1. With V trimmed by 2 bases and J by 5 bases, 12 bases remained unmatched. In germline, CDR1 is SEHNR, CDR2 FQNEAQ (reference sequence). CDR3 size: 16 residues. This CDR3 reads CASSLLETGYLDEQYF. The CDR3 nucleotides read TGTGCCAGCAGCTTACTGGAGACAGGGTACCTCGACGAGCAGTACTTC.

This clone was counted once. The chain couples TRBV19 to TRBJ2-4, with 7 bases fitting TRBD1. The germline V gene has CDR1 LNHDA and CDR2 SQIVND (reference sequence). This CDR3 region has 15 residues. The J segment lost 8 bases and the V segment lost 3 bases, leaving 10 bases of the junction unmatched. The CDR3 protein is CASSIAHRGQDIQYF. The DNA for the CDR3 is TGTGCCAGTAGTATCGCCCACAGGGGCCAGGACATTCAGTACTTC. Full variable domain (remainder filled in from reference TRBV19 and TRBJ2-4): DGGITQSPKYLFRKEGQNVTLSCEQNLNHDAMYWYRQDPGQGLRLIYYSQIVNDFQKGDIAEGYSVSREKKESFPLTVTSAQKNPTAFYLCASSIAHRGQDIQYFGAGTRLSVL.

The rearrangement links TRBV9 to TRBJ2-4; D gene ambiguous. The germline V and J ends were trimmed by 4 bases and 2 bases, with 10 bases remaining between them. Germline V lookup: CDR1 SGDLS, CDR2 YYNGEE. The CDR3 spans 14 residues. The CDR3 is CASSPVKTKNIQYF. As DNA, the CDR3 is TGTGCCAGCAGCCCGGTGAAGACCAAAAACATTCAGTACTTC.

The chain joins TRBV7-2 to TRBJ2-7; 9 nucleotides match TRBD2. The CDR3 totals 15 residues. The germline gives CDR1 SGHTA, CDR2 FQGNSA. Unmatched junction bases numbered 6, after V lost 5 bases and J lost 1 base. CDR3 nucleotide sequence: TGTGCCAGCAGCAAGTCTAGCGGGACATCCTACGAGCAGTACTTC. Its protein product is CASSKSSGTSYEQYF.

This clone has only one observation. The CDR3 DNA follows: TGTGCAAGCGGGACAGGGGGACTTTATCAGCCCCAGCATTTT. Translated: CASGTGGLYQPQHF. This rearrangement joins TRBV2 to TRBJ1-5; 11 nucleotides line up with TRBD1. The germline gives CDR1 SNHLY, CDR2 FYNNEI. The CDR3 contains 14 residues.

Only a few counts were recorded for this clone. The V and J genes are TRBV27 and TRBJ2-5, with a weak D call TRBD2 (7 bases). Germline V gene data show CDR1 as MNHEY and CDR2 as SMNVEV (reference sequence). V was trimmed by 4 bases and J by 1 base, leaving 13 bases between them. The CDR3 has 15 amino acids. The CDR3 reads CASSWGGGSQETQYF. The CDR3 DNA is TGTGCCAGCAGTTGGGGGGGCGGGAGCCAAGAGACCCAGTACTTC.

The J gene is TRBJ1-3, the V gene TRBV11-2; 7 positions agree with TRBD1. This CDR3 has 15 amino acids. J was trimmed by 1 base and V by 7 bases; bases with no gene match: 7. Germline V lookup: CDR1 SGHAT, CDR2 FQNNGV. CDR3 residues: CASTPIQGSGNTIYF. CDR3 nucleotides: TGTGCCAGCACCCCGATACAGGGGTCTGGAAACACCATATATTTT.

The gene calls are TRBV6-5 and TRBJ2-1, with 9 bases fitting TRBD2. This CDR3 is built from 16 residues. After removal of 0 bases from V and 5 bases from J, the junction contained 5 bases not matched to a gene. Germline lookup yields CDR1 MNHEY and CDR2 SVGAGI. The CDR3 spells CASSYSSASGNNEQFF. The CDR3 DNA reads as TGTGCCAGCAGTTACTCGAGCGCTAGCGGGAACAATGAGCAGTTCTTC.

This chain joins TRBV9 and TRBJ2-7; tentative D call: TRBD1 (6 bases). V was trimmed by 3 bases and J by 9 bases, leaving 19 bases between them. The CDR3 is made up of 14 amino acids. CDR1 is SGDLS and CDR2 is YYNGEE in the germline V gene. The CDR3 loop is CASSATGGTHAQYF. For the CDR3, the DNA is TGTGCCAGCAGCGCCACTGGTGGGACACATGCGCAGTACTTC.

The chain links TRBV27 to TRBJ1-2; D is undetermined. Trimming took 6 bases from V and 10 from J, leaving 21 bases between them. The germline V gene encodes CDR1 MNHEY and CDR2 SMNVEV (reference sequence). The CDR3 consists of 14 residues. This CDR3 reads CASRDPYLGDAYTF. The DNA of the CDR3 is TGTGCCAGCAGAGACCCTTATCTCGGGGATGCCTACACCTTC.

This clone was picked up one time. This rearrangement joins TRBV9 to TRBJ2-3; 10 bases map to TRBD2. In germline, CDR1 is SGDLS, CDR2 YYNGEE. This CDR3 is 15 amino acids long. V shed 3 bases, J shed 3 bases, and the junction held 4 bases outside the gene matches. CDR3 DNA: TGTGCCAGCAGCGCGCTAGCGGGGGCAACAGATACGCAGTATTTT. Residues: CASSALAGATDTQYF.

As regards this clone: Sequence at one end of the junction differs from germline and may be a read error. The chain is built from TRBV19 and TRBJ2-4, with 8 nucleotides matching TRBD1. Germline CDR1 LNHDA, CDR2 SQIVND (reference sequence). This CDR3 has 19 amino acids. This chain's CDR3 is CASSLDRGFPPIAKNIQYF. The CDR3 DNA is TGTGCCAGTAGTTTAGACAGGGGATTCCCCCCTATAGCCAAAAACATTCAGTACTTC.

The CDR3, as DNA: TGTGCCAGCTCACGCTCGGCGGGAGTATCCATTTACATTCAGTACTTC. Translating gives CASSRSAGVSIYIQYF. The chain has TRBV18 and TRBJ2-4; 7 nucleotides line up with TRBD2. With V trimmed by 4 bases and J by 8 bases, 14 bases remained unmatched. The CDR3 has 16 amino acids. The germline V gene has CDR1 KGHSH and CDR2 LQKENI.

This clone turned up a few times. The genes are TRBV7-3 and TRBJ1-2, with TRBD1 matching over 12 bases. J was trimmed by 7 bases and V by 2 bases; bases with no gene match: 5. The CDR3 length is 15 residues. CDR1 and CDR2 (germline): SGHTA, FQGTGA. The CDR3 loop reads CASSLAPGQGAGYTF. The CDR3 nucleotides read TGTGCCAGCAGCTTAGCTCCGGGACAGGGGGCTGGCTACACCTTC. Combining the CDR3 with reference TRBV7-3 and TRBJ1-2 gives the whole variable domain GAGVSQTPSNKVTEKGKYVELRCDPISGHTALYWYRQSLGQGPEFLIYFQGTGAADDSGLPNDRFFAVRPEGSVSTLKIQRTERGDSAVYLCASSLAPGQGAGYTFGSGTRLTVV.

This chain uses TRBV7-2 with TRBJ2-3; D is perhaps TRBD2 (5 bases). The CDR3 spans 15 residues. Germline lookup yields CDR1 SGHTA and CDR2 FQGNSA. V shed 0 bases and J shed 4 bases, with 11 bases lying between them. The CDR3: CASSLAGAGADTQYF. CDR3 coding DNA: TGTGCCAGCAGCTTAGCGGGAGCCGGCGCAGATACGCAGTATTTT.

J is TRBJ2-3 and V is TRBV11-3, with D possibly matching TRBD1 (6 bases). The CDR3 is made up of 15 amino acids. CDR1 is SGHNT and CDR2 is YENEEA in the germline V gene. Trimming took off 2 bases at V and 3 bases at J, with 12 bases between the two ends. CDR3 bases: TGTGCCAGCAGCTTAAATCCAGGGGCAACAGATACGCAGTATTTT. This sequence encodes CASSLNPGATDTQYF.

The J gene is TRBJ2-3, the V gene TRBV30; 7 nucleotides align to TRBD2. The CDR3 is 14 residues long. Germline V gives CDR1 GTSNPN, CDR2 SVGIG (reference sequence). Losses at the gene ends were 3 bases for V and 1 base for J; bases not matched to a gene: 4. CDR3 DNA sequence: TGTGCCTGGAGGAAAGGGAGGGGCACAGATACGCAGTATTTT. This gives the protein CAWRKGRGTDTQYF.

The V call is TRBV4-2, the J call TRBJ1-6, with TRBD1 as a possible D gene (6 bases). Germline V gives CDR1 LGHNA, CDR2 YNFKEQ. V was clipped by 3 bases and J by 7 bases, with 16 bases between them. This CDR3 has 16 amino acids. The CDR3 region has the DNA TGTGCCAGCAGCCAGGATTACGACAGGATCAATTCACCCCTCCACTTT. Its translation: CASSQDYDRINSPLHF.

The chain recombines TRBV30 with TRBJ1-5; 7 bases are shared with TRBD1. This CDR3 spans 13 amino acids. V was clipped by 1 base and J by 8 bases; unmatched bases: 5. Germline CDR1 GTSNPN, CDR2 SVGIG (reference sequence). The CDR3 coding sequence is TGTGCCTGGAGTGGAGGGGGCCAGAAGCCCCAGCATTTT. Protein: CAWSGGGQKPQHF.

The CDR3 region is CASSTKQGREQYF. Written as DNA, the CDR3 is TGTGCCAGCAGTACAAAACAGGGACGCGAGCAGTACTTC. The rearrangement links TRBV12-3 or TRBV12-4 to TRBJ2-7; tentatively, D is TRBD1 (6 bases). CDR3 length equals 13 residues. The germline V and J ends were trimmed by 5 bases and 6 bases, with 14 bases remaining between them.

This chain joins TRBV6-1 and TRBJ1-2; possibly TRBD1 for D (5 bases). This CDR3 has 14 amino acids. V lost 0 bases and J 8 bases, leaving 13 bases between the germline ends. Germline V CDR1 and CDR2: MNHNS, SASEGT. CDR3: CASSEAGLRGGYTF. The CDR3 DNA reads TGTGCCAGCAGTGAAGCGGGGCTTCGCGGAGGCTACACCTTC.

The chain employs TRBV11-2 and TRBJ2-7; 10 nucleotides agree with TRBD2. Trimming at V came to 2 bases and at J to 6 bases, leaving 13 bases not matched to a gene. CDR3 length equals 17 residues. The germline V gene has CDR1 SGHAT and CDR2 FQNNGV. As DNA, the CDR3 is TGTGCCAGCAGCTTATCATCTCGGAGCGGGGGGGCCGGCGAGCAGTACTTC. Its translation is CASSLSSRSGGAGEQYF.

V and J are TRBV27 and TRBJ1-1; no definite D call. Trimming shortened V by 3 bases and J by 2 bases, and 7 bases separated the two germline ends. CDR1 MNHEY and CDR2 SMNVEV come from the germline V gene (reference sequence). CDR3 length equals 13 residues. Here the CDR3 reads CASSFSVNTEAFF. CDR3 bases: TGTGCCAGCAGTTTTTCGGTTAACACTGAAGCTTTCTTT.

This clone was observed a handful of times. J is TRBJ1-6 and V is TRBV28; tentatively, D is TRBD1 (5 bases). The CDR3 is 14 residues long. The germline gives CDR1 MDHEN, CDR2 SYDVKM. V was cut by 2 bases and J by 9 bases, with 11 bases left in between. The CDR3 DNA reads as TGTGCCAGCAGTTTACGGGGGTGGGTTTCACCCCTCCACTTT. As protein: CASSLRGWVSPLHF.

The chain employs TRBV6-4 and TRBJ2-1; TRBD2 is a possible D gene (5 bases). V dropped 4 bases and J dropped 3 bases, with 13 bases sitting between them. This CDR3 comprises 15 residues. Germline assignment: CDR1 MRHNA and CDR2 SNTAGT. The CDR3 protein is CASSAAGVDYNEQFF. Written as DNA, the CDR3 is TGTGCCAGCAGTGCCGCCGGGGTAGACTACAATGAGCAGTTCTTC.